A single sample gave rise to the 26 T cell receptor beta chains below, sequenced in a study of cytomegalovirus exposure and HLA in healthy donors. Vbeta (60) and Jbeta (13) primers were used in the PCR. The data were produced by immunoSEQ multiplex PCR, yet TCRdb's version contains in-frame clones alone and is incomplete. The sample records about 130,000 clones, 75% being singletons. The sequencing sample was made of PBMCs. Every receptor here comes from a man aged 25-45 years in good health and CMV-seronegative.

The J gene is TRBJ2-1, the V gene TRBV19; TRBD2 matches at 10 bases. V shed 8 bases, J shed 5 bases, and the junction held 15 bases outside the gene matches. Per germline, CDR1 LNHDA and CDR2 SQIVND (reference sequence). This CDR3 region has 17 residues. CDR3 DNA sequence: TGTGCCAGTTCCGCGACACCACTAGCGGGGAACAACAATGAGCAGTTCTTC. Protein product: CASSATPLAGNNNEQFF. Filled out from reference TRBV19 and TRBJ2-1, the complete variable domain reads DGGITQSPKYLFRKEGQNVTLSCEQNLNHDAMYWYRQDPGQGLRLIYYSQIVNDFQKGDIAEGYSVSREKKESFPLTVTSAQKNPTAFYLCASSATPLAGNNNEQFFGPGTRLTVL.

V and J are TRBV2 and TRBJ1-4; maybe TRBD1 (5 bases). V lost 7 bases and J 0 bases, leaving 12 bases between the germline ends. The CDR3 is 15 amino acids. Germline lookup yields CDR1 SNHLY and CDR2 FYNNEI. The CDR3 reads CASNRQPPTNEKLFF. CDR3 nucleotide sequence: TGTGCCAGCAACCGACAGCCTCCAACTAATGAAAAACTGTTTTTT.

The chain has TRBV4-3 and TRBJ1-5; no reliable D call. Deletions cut 2 bases from V and 0 bases from J, with 2 bases between. CDR1 LGHNA and CDR2 YSLEER come from the germline V gene. This CDR3 has 13 residues. The CDR3 DNA reads as TGCGCCAGCAGCCAACATAGCAATCAGCCCCAGCATTTT. Translating gives CASSQHSNQPQHF.

The genes are TRBV30 and TRBJ1-4; no clear D. V was clipped by 6 bases and J by 4 bases, with 9 bases between them. This CDR3 is built from 12 residues. Germline V gives CDR1 GTSNPN, CDR2 SVGIG (reference sequence). The CDR3 region is CACARGNEKLFF. The CDR3 DNA sequence: TGTGCCTGCGCCCGGGGTAATGAAAAACTGTTTTTT.

About this clone itself: The junction departs from germline at one end; a sequencing error may be responsible. The chain carries TRBV4-2 and TRBJ2-3; D call uncertain. The V gene's germline CDR1 is LGHNA and CDR2 YNFKEQ. CDR3 length: 11 amino acids. The CDR3 DNA reads as TGTGCCAGCAGGGGCCCCTCCGCTCTCATTTTC. It specifies CASRGPSALIF.

The chain links TRBV28 to TRBJ1-4; D gene ambiguous. Germline V lookup: CDR1 MDHEN, CDR2 SYDVKM. The V gene lost 6 bases and the J gene lost 0 bases, with 8 bases spanning the gap. This CDR3 is built from 14 residues. Written as DNA, the CDR3 is TGTGCCAGCAGCAACAGTGCAACTAATGAAAAACTGTTTTTT. Amino acid sequence: CASSNSATNEKLFF.

This clone was seen a few times. The V and J genes are TRBV4-3 and TRBJ1-1; TRBD1 matches 8 bases. V gave up 0 bases and J gave up 1 base; unmatched junction bases: 1. The CDR3 sequence is 15 residues long. The germline V gene has CDR1 LGHNA and CDR2 YSLEER. As DNA, the CDR3 is TGCGCCAGCAGCCAAGATCAGGGGGCGAACACTGAAGCTTTCTTT. Translation gives CASSQDQGANTEAFF.

V gene TRBV5-6 combines with J gene TRBJ2-6, with 9 positions matching TRBD2. V was clipped by 7 bases and J by 4 bases; unmatched bases: 9. Germline CDR1 is SGHDT and CDR2 is YYEEEE. The CDR3 spans 16 residues. CDR3 nucleotide sequence: TGTGCCAGCTTGGAGGCGGGAGGGCGCGGGGCCAACGTCCTGACTTTC. Protein: CASLEAGGRGANVLTF.

This clone came up a few times. This rearrangement joins TRBV19 to TRBJ1-2, with a possible D match to TRBD1 (6 bases). The CDR3 runs to 14 residues. Germline CDR1 LNHDA, CDR2 SQIVND (reference sequence). The V end lost 2 bases, the J end lost 4 bases, and 11 bases lay between the germline ends. CDR3 bases: TGTGCCAGTAGTATATGGGGGCAGTTCTATGGCTACACCTTC. Protein: CASSIWGQFYGYTF.

This clone has only a few counts. The chain is built from TRBV6-5 and TRBJ1-1; 7 bases align to TRBD1. V lost 2 bases to trimming and J lost 2 bases; unmatched junction nucleotides: 5. CDR1 and CDR2 (germline): MNHEY, SVGAGI. The CDR3 totals 15 residues. This CDR3 reads CASSYGTARNTEAFF. The CDR3 DNA is TGTGCCAGCAGTTACGGGACAGCGAGAAACACTGAAGCTTTCTTT.

The CDR3 DNA is TGTGCCAGCAGCAAAGCTTACAACCCCCATTTAAAGAACACTGAAGCTTTCTTT. Translation gives CASSKAYNPHLKNTEAFF. The chain carries TRBV21-1 and TRBJ1-1; the table's D call, TRBD1, has no DNA check behind it. TRBV21-1 is labeled a pseudogene. This CDR3 region has 18 residues.

The genes are TRBV28 and TRBJ2-7, with D possibly being TRBD2 (7 bases). Germline V gives CDR1 MDHEN, CDR2 SYDVKM. This CDR3 has 14 amino acids. Deletions cut 8 bases from V and 0 bases from J, with 14 bases between. Written as DNA, the CDR3 is TGTGCCAGCTATGGGAGGGACACCTCCTACGAGCAGTACTTC. Translated: CASYGRDTSYEQYF.

The V and J genes are TRBV18 and TRBJ1-2; no definite D call. V was pared by 2 bases and J by 2 bases, with 12 bases between. This CDR3 comprises 15 residues. Germline V gene data show CDR1 as KGHSH and CDR2 as LQKENI. CDR3 nucleotide sequence: TGTGCCAGCTCACCAACCGCAGAGGCCAACTATGGCTACACCTTC. Translated, it gives CASSPTAEANYGYTF. The variable domain in full, with the rest retrieved from reference TRBV18 and TRBJ1-2, is NAGVMQNPRHLVRRRGQEARLRCSPMKGHSHVYWYRQLPEEGLKFMVYLQKENIIDESGMPKERFSAEFPKEGPSILRIQQVVRGDSAAYFCASSPTAEANYGYTFGSGTRLTVV.

The V call is TRBV7-9, the J call TRBJ2-2, with D maybe TRBD1 (6 bases). Trimming cost V 6 bases and J 5 bases, with 19 bases left between them. The germline gives CDR1 SEHNR, CDR2 FQNEAQ (reference sequence). The CDR3 runs to 16 residues. The CDR3 coding sequence is TGTGCCAGCAGGATAAGGGGGACGGATAATACCGGGGAGCTGTTTTTT. Its protein is CASRIRGTDNTGELFF.

The chain recombines TRBV10-3 with TRBJ2-1; 9 nucleotides line up with TRBD2. The CDR3 covers 14 residues. The germline V gene encodes CDR1 ENHRY and CDR2 SYGVKD. J lost 7 bases, V lost 5 bases, and 6 bases had no gene match. CDR3 nucleotide sequence: TGTGCCATCAGTCGGCGGGAGGGCCGGAATGAGCAGTTCTTC. It yields the protein CAISRREGRNEQFF.

This clone was seen just once. This sequence joins TRBV6-5 and TRBJ1-5; unclear D gene. Germline V gene data show CDR1 as MNHEY and CDR2 as SVGAGI. The CDR3 totals 13 residues. V dropped 6 bases and J dropped 4 bases, with 10 bases sitting between them. The CDR3 here is CASSGGQNQPQHF. The CDR3 DNA sequence: TGTGCCAGCAGCGGAGGGCAAAATCAGCCCCAGCATTTT.

CDR3 bases: TGTGCCAGCAGTTACTCGCGGGGCTACGAGCAGTACTTC. It is translated as CASSYSRGYEQYF. V usage is TRBV6-5 and J usage is TRBJ2-7; a weak D match, TRBD2 (6 bases). The V end was cut by 0 bases, the J end by 3 bases, with 6 bases between. Germline loops: CDR1 MNHEY, CDR2 SVGAGI. CDR3 length equals 13 residues.

The chain combines TRBV4-1 with TRBJ2-3, with D possibly matching TRBD1 (5 bases). Trimming took off 1 base at V and 5 bases at J, with 19 bases between the two ends. This CDR3 contains 17 residues. Germline loops: CDR1 MGHRA, CDR2 YSYEKL. DNA of the CDR3: TGCGCCAGCAGCCAAGTTGGGGCAGGGATGAAAAAAGATACGCAGTATTTT. Its protein product is CASSQVGAGMKKDTQYF.

V and J are TRBV5-1 and TRBJ2-1, with no clear D. The V gene's germline CDR1 is SGHRS and CDR2 YFSETQ. The CDR3 totals 11 residues. Trimming shortened V by 7 bases and J by 4 bases, and 6 bases separated the two germline ends. As DNA, the CDR3 is TGCGCCAGCGAGCGTTACAATGAGCAGTTCTTC. Amino acids: CASERYNEQFF.

A few counts support this clone. The genes are TRBV7-2 and TRBJ2-1; the match to TRBD1 covers 8 bases. Unmatched junction bases numbered 3, after V lost 0 bases and J lost 11 bases. CDR3 length equals 13 residues. Germline CDR1 SGHTA, CDR2 FQGNSA. The DNA of the CDR3 is TGTGCCAGCAGCTTAGCAGGACAGGGCAAGCAGTTCTTC. Residues: CASSLAGQGKQFF.

This chain joins TRBV2 and TRBJ1-2; D is unclear. This CDR3 region has 12 residues. The V and J ends lost 4 bases and 8 bases respectively, with 11 bases between them. Germline loops: CDR1 SNHLY, CDR2 FYNNEI. CDR3 sequence (DNA): TGTGCCAGCAGTGCAGGAGGCAGGGGCTACACCTTC. Its translation is CASSAGGRGYTF.

The count of this clone is one. CDR3 amino acids: CASSLKTPGGSVETQYF. The CDR3 DNA is TGTGCCAGCAGTTTAAAAACCCCAGGGGGTTCCGTAGAGACCCAGTACTTC. This rearrangement joins TRBV28 to TRBJ2-5; 7 positions agree with TRBD1. The CDR3 has 17 amino acids. The V segment lost 2 bases and the J segment 4 bases; nucleotides outside the gene matches: 13. The germline V gene encodes CDR1 MDHEN and CDR2 SYDVKM. Full variable domain (rest looked up from reference TRBV28 and TRBJ2-5): DVKVTQSSRYLVKRTGEKVFLECVQDMDHENMFWYRQDPGLGLRLIYFSYDVKMKEKGDIPEGYSVSREKKERFSLILESASTNQTSMYLCASSLKTPGGSVETQYFGPGTRLLVL.

This clone occurred once. The chain carries TRBV28 and TRBJ2-3; no firm D call. V was trimmed by 4 bases and J by 4 bases, leaving 9 bases between them. The germline V gene has CDR1 MDHEN and CDR2 SYDVKM. This CDR3 has 13 amino acids. CDR3 in DNA: TGTGCCAGCAGTTCAGGTAGATCAGATACGCAGTATTTT. This codes for CASSSGRSDTQYF.

This clone was detected only once. The chain has TRBV5-6 and TRBJ1-2, with 7 positions matching TRBD1. This CDR3 comprises 16 residues. Germline CDR1 reads SGHDT; CDR2 reads YYEEEE. The ends lost 0 bases at V and 2 bases at J; junction bases unmatched: 7. CDR3 DNA sequence: TGTGCCAGCAGCTTGGAGGTGACAGGGTGGAACTATGGCTACACCTTC. This encodes CASSLEVTGWNYGYTF.

In its sample, this clone was seen a few times. The chain joins TRBV7-9 to TRBJ1-2; D uncertain. V lost 1 base to trimming and J lost 8 bases, with 11 bases between them. This CDR3 comprises 13 residues. Per germline, CDR1 SEHNR and CDR2 FQNEAQ (reference sequence). CDR3 DNA: TGTGCCAGCAGCTTAGGAGAGCTGAGGGGCTACACCTTC. Translation gives CASSLGELRGYTF. Complete variable domain (other parts from reference TRBV7-9 and TRBJ1-2): DTGVSQNPRHKITKRGQNVTFRCDPISEHNRLYWYRQTLGQGPEFLTYFQNEAQLEKSRLLSDRFSAERPKGSFSTLEIQRTEQGDSAMYLCASSLGELRGYTFGSGTRLTVV.

J is TRBJ1-4 and V is TRBV7-2; D is perhaps TRBD1 (5 bases). The CDR3 spans 16 residues. In germline, CDR1 is SGHTA, CDR2 FQGNSA. The V gene lost 0 bases and the J gene lost 7 bases, with 15 bases spanning the gap. CDR3: CASSLALGGAVEKLFF. Here the CDR3 DNA reads TGTGCCAGCAGCTTAGCGCTGGGAGGGGCAGTTGAAAAACTGTTTTTT. Based on the CDR3 plus reference TRBV7-2 and TRBJ1-4, the full variable domain is GAGVSQSPSNKVTEKGKDVELRCDPISGHTALYWYRQSLGQGLEFLIYFQGNSAPDKSGLPSDRFSAERTGGSVSTLTIQRTQQEDSAVYLCASSLALGGAVEKLFFGSGTQLSVL.